This T cell receptor beta chain originates from a study of human T cells and chemical hapten exposure. General observations from the study: Patch test score tracked positively with PT1 expanded TCR counts.

Time point reported: patch test 1, 2 weeks after DPC sensitization. The treatment here: therapeutic diphenylcyclopropenone sensitization with weekly scalp DPC. Those who donated were patients with alopecia, 18 to 70 years of age, and suitable for DPC. Whole blood, unfractionated, served as the material for total RNA extraction. Germline CDR1 and CDR2: SGHDN and FVKESK. This CDR3 is built from 18 residues. A note on this clonotype: Its antigen is unidentified. This may stem from a read error, because a much larger clone lies one nucleotide away.

Original analysis: Sample TCR totals centred on a median of around 92,000, ranging 23,224 to 690,600. TCRdb processed the RACE reads anew with MiXCR; each CDR3 protein has one entry. These V and J calls rely on TCRdb rather than the paper's analysis. The table lists 65,000 to 95,000 distinct CDR3 sequences, about 11% of them singletons. The TCR sequence derives from an older woman with alopecia areata. Some clones in this sample may be carry-over from other donors' samples. This chain uses TRBV14 with TRBJ1-2; unclear D gene. Material: whole blood, obtained in connection with sensitization to the hapten diphenylcyclopropenone (DPC). Here the CDR3 reads CASSQSGLRGKRPYGYSF. The CDR3, as DNA: TGTGCCAGCAGCCAATCGGGTCTTAGAGGTAAAAGACCTTATGGCTACTCCTTC.